This TCR beta chain came from a study of cytomegalovirus exposure and HLA in healthy donors. Broader study findings: As a later analysis revealed, the rate of TCR association differed by HLA locus, with DRB1 most and HLA-C fewest. Among TCR sequences, most were rare, though some public TCRs appeared in many donors.

With 60 Vbeta and 13 Jbeta primers, the PCR was carried out. In the study's own analysis: The authors later counted 65 million to 80 million unique TCR beta chains, roughly 11 million of them shared. Sequencing used immunoSEQ multiplex PCR; TCRdb keeps in-frame clones, though not all of them. V and J calls plus clone size are reproduced from that table; the DNA served to infer D and trimming. This table holds around 75,000 clones. This CDR3 comprises 14 residues. Germline lookup yields CDR1 MGHRA and CDR2 YSYEKL. With 1 base removed from V and 10 bases from J, the gap between germline ends came to 13 bases. Comment on this clone: Antigen: not known.

The sample taken for sequencing was PBMCs. The sequence was obtained from a man aged 50-59 years in good health and CMV-seropositive. V usage is TRBV4-1 and J usage is TRBJ2-2, with TRBD1 as a possible D gene (6 bases). The CDR3 region is CASSQGDIMMELFF. The CDR3 bases are TGCGCCAGCAGCCAAGGGGACATAATGATGGAGCTGTTTTTT.